This is a list of T cell receptor beta chains from one sample in a study of cytomegalovirus exposure and HLA in healthy donors. Here immunoSEQ multiplex PCR was the method, and the copy in TCRdb shows in-frame clones only, minus some. The data contain about 140,000 clones, roughly 80% of them singletons. The sample was PBMCs. These receptors were taken from a man between 18 and 29 years old in good health and CMV-seronegative. The CDR3 runs from the conserved cysteine through the conserved F or W. Fields, in order: CDR3 protein, V gene, clone size. Not all rows give a size; the values are once, few, many and, for expanded clones, a class.

CDR3: CASSELGHLSPLHF
V: TRBV6-1
size: -

CDR3: CASTPTGFGGELFF
V: TRBV19
size: -

CDR3: CASSPTEVSGATEAFF
V: TRBV18
size: once

CDR3: CASSYLDRSTYEQYF
V: TRBV6-6
size: -

CDR3: CASSPQSAGTETQYF
V: TRBV18
size: -

CDR3: CSVRTGGSEAFF
V: TRBV29-1
size: -

CDR3: CASSFVNTEAFF
V: TRBV7-9
size: -

CDR3: CASRDSNYGYTF
V: TRBV5-6
size: few

CDR3: CASGGLGELFF
V: TRBV19
size: -

CDR3: CATSRSAGGGEQYF
V: TRBV15
size: -

CDR3: CASSSPGSYEQYF
V: TRBV6-6
size: -

CDR3: CASSGTINYGYTF
V: TRBV9
size: -

CDR3: CASSGGQVQETQYF
V: TRBV2
size: once

CDR3: CASSLTGEGGYTF
V: TRBV5-1
size: -

CDR3: CASSHPGGVGNSPLHF
V: TRBV9
size: -

CDR3: CASSQGRYTEAFF
V: TRBV4-3
size: -

CDR3: CASSQDLAGLSRYTF
V: TRBV4-2
size: -

CDR3: CASSPRVFDYGYTF
V: TRBV19
size: -

CDR3: CASNLGGGNTEAFF
V: TRBV13
size: -

CDR3: CASSDPEPQHF
V: TRBV2
size: few

CDR3: CASRSDSYEQYF
V: TRBV2
size: -

CDR3: CASSPTQAGAGTDTQYF
V: TRBV9
size: -

CDR3: CASSARDRGIDTQYF
V: TRBV6-1
size: few

CDR3: CASSSSSGGPQNEQFF
V: TRBV7-2
size: -

CDR3: CASSQGEILNTDTQYF
V: TRBV5-6
size: -

CDR3: CASSQGQGIDEQFF
V: TRBV4-1
size: -

CDR3: CASSLGQGFTEAFF
V: TRBV7-9
size: -

CDR3: CASSQDFISNQPQHF
V: TRBV4-3
size: -

CDR3: CASSLVGPSNQPLHF
V: TRBV7-2
size: -

CDR3: CASSQYEQYF
V: TRBV6-1
size: few

CDR3: CASKGWRGGDEQYF
V: TRBV27
size: -

CDR3: CASSYFPDRAGDEQYF
V: TRBV6-5
size: -

CDR3: CAWSRVGVRGSPLHF
V: TRBV30
size: -

CDR3: CASTALTGDTGELFF
V: TRBV6-1
size: few

CDR3: CASSERMDRAGIQYF
V: TRBV6-1
size: few

CDR3: CASSSRGDRVDNEQFF
V: TRBV19
size: -

CDR3: CASSPVTGGNGNTIYF
V: TRBV5-8
size: -

CDR3: CASSTQQGHYSGELFF
V: TRBV19
size: once

CDR3: CASSEDRGTYEQYF
V: TRBV6-1
size: -

CDR3: CASSLEGLAGKTQYF
V: TRBV5-6
size: few

CDR3: CASSFNLGTGGDEQFF
V: TRBV7-8
size: -

CDR3: CASSPGTGGSPLHF
V: TRBV7-8
size: -

CDR3: CASSKRQASYNEQFF
V: TRBV4-1
size: -

CDR3: CASSPESTDTQYF
V: TRBV7-9
size: -

CDR3: CASSLTTVNNEQFF
V: TRBV4-2
size: once

CDR3: CASSQDWGQRNYGYTF
V: TRBV4-1
size: few

CDR3: CASSLQVSHSGNTIYF
V: TRBV7-9
size: -